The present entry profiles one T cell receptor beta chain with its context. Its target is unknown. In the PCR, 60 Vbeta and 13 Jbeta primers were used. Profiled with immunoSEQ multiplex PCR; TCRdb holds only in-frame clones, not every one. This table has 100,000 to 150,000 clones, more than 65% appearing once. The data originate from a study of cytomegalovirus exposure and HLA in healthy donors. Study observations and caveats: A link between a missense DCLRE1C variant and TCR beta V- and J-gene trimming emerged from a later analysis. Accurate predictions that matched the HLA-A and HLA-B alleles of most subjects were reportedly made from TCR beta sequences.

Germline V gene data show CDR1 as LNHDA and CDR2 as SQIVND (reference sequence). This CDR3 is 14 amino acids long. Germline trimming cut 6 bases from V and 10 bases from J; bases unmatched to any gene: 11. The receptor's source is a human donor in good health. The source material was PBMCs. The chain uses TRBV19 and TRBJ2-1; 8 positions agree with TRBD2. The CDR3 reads CASRPGLGRGEQFF. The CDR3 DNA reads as TGTGCCAGTAGGCCGGGACTAGGTCGAGGAGAGCAGTTCTTC.